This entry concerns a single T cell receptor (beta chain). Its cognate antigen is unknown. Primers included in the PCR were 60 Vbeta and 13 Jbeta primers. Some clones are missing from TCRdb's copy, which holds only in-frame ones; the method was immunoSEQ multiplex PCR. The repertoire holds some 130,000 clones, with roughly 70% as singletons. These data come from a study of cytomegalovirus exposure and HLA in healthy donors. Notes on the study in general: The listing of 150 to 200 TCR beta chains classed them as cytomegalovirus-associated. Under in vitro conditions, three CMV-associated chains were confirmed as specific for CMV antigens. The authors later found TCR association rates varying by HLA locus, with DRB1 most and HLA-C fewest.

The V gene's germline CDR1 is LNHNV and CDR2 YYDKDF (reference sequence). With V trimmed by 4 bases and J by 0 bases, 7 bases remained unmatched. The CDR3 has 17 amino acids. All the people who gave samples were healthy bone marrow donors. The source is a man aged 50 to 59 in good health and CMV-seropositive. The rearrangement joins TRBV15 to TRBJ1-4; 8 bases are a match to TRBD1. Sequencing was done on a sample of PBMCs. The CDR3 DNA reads TGTGCCACCAGCACCCTAGGACAGGGTGCAACTAATGAAAAACTGTTTTTT. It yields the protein CATSTLGQGATNEKLFF.